This record looks at one T cell receptor beta chain sequence and its context. The antigen is unknown. The data belong to a study of shared clonotypes between healthy human individuals. CDR1 and CDR2 (germline): SGHTA, FQGNSA. The J segment lost 3 bases and the V segment lost 2 bases, leaving 4 bases of the junction unmatched. The CDR3 contains 15 residues. Findings and caveats of the study: The donor pool, a small one, limited the genetic and exposure-history diversity represented. Sequencing of the sorted subsets was shown by rarefaction to be incomplete despite large depth.

The input for sorted-subset replicate PCRs was approximately 210 ng DNA, tens of thousands of T cell genomes. Profiled with immunoSEQ multiplex PCR; TCRdb holds only in-frame clones, not every one. The table has 800,000 to 950,000 clones, about 96% seen once. Naive CD8 isolation took CD45RO-negative cells positively selected for CCR7 and excluded terminally differentiated effector memory CD45RA+ cells. The sequenced material came from naive CD8+ T cells sorted from blood. This TCR was sampled from a young man in good health. The V and J genes are TRBV7-2 and TRBJ2-7; 10 nucleotides match TRBD2. CDR3 amino acids: CASSLFSSGSYEQYF. As DNA, the CDR3 is TGTGCCAGCAGCTTATTTTCTAGCGGGAGCTACGAGCAGTACTTC. Looking up the rest from reference TRBV7-2 and TRBJ2-7 gives the full variable domain: GAGVSQSPSNKVTEKGKDVELRCDPISGHTALYWYRQSLGQGLEFLIYFQGNSAPDKSGLPSDRFSAERTGGSVSTLTIQRTQQEDSAVYLCASSLFSSGSYEQYFGPGTRLTVT.